This TCR beta chain stems from a study of T-cell reconstitution after alpha-beta-depleted transplantation in children. Study-level points and caveats: Expanded graft clones, several hundred of them, were reportedly the source of alpha-beta T cells about two months after transplant. After transplant, high TCRbeta diversity at day 60 in some patients arose from surviving recipient T cells and thymic progenitors. Newly made T cells mostly supplied T-cell counts and diversity one year after transplant.

To note about this clonotype: Its antigen is unidentified.

Researchers prepared the TCRbeta library using unique molecular identifiers, the study reports. TCRdb ran MiXCR on the PCR reads and lists one entry per CDR3 protein. The top ten clones hold approximately 5% of a sample with 700,000 to 950,000 distinct CDR3 sequences, roughly 15% of them seen once. With 3 bases removed from V and 3 bases from J, the gap between germline ends came to 12 bases. Germline CDR1 and CDR2: SGHAT and FQNNGV. The CDR3 has 14 amino acids. This sequence joins TRBV11-2 and TRBJ2-7; D is possibly TRBD1 (6 bases). This TCR came from a male patient under 18 who had a stem cell transplant for acute lymphoblastic leukemia, so the T cells may come from the graft donor. The sample in question was PBMCs, mostly from graft donor cells, obtained 360 days after TCRalphabeta/CD19-depleted stem cell transplant. CDR3 residues: CASSFTGLVYEQYF. DNA of the CDR3: TGTGCCAGCAGCTTCACAGGGCTAGTCTACGAGCAGTACTTC.